These 5 T cell receptor beta chains were all obtained from the same sample, sequenced in a study of metastatic and nonmetastatic thyroid tumors. TCRdb reprocessed the PCR reads using MiXCR. This table has about 32,000 clones, 25% appearing once. Thyroid surgery was preceded by no treatment in any patient. Sequencing was done on a sample of blood. The receptors here all came from a female donor with papillary thyroid cancer or a benign thyroid nodule (not recorded which). Some clones in this sample may be carry-over from other donors' samples.

This clone was observed once. This chain joins TRBV5-1 and TRBJ1-3, with 7 bases that match TRBD1. The germline CDR1 and CDR2 sequences are SGHRS and YFSETQ. The CDR3 has 16 residues. After removal of 3 bases from V and 2 bases from J, the junction contained 8 bases not matched to a gene. CDR3 amino acids: CASSSLPGGPGNTIYF. CDR3 bases: TGCGCCAGCAGCTCGTTGCCAGGGGGACCTGGAAACACCATATATTTT.

This clone has at least ten counts. Other DNA sequences of this sample code for an identical CDR3. The rearrangement joins TRBV18 to TRBJ2-5; a weak D match, TRBD1 (6 bases). This CDR3 region has 16 residues. V lost 2 bases and J 4 bases, leaving 17 bases between the germline ends. The germline V gene encodes CDR1 KGHSH and CDR2 LQKENI. The chain's CDR3 is CASSPAGTTGIETQYF. The CDR3 DNA follows: TGTGCCAGCTCACCAGCCGGGACAACAGGGATAGAGACCCAGTACTTC.

The chain joins TRBV5-1 to TRBJ1-6, with TRBD1 matching over 9 bases. With 4 bases clipped from V and 9 bases from J, the junction kept 11 bases outside the gene matches. This CDR3 is 16 amino acids long. CDR1 SGHRS and CDR2 YFSETQ come from the germline V gene. The CDR3 loop reads CASSTTGGASGSPLHF. The CDR3 DNA sequence: TGCGCCAGCAGCACTACAGGGGGCGCTTCTGGTTCACCCCTCCACTTT.

In this sample, this clone turned up a few times. The rearrangement uses TRBV28 and TRBJ1-6; D ambiguous. Trimming removed 7 bases from V and 7 bases from J, with 17 bases in between. CDR1 and CDR2 (germline): MDHEN, SYDVKM. This CDR3 has 15 residues. The CDR3 loop reads CASTSAGWRNSPLHF. As DNA, the CDR3 is TGTGCCAGCACCTCCGCCGGGTGGAGGAATTCACCCCTCCACTTT.

On this clone itself: A much more abundant neighbour one base away suggests this may be a read error. This chain links TRBV4-2 with TRBJ2-1, with 9 bases lining up with TRBD2. The J segment lost 4 bases and the V segment lost 4 bases, leaving 11 bases of the junction unmatched. CDR3 size: 17 residues. CDR1 is LGHNA, CDR2 YNFKEQ, per germline. CDR3 residues: CASSPKGTSWGYNEQFF. The CDR3 region has the DNA TGTGCCAGCAGCCCGAAGGGGACTAGCTGGGGTTACAATGAGCAGTTCTTC.